This T cell receptor (beta chain) was found in a study of cytomegalovirus exposure and HLA in healthy donors. Concerning this clone: Its specificity is unknown.

Researchers ran the PCR with 60 Vbeta and 13 Jbeta primers. Data came from immunoSEQ multiplex PCR; TCRdb stores just in-frame clones and leaves some out. This sample contains 120,000 or so clones. Findings and caveats of the study: Clonal expansion was found to be greater in HLA-associated TCR beta chains than in equally common others in a later analysis.

The source material was PBMCs. The receptor was isolated from a man between 18 and 29 years old in good health and CMV-seronegative.

In DNA form, the CDR3 reads TGTGCCAGTTACCAAGGGAGGGCTGGCTACACCTTC. Protein sequence: CASYQGRAGYTF. The chain recombines TRBV28 with TRBJ1-2; D unresolved. Germline V gene sequence: CDR1 MDHEN, CDR2 SYDVKM. The CDR3 sequence is 12 residues long. V shed 9 bases and J shed 7 bases, with 15 bases lying between them.